This T cell receptor beta chain was identified in a study of T cells after yellow fever vaccination. Details on this clonotype: The antigen is unknown.

The study's findings and limits: Compared with primary, the secondary response was weaker and peaked at day 5, not 15. Most primary-vaccination clones reappeared after the booster (about 96% CD4, 75% to 90% CD8).

Germline V lookup: CDR1 SGHRS, CDR2 YFSETQ. The CDR3 is 13 residues long. V lost 7 bases and J lost 7, with 14 bases in between. A 5'RACE template-switching step, the method used to make TCR cDNA, added a universal primer site and UMIs. A single record per CDR3 protein comes from TCRdb applying MiXCR to the 5' RACE reads. The sample includes under 250,000 distinct CDR3 sequences, roughly 7.2% of them seen just once. The chain recombines TRBV5-1 with TRBJ2-2; a possible D gene is TRBD1 (5 bases). The specimen comprised CD4+ T cells sorted from PBMCs, sampled 15 days after the yellow fever booster vaccination. The clonotype was recovered from a man aged 25-45 years who received the YFV17D yellow fever vaccine. CDR3 sequence: CASSAGSVGELFF. CDR3 DNA: TGCGCCAGCTCTGCAGGGTCCGTCGGGGAGCTGTTTTTT.